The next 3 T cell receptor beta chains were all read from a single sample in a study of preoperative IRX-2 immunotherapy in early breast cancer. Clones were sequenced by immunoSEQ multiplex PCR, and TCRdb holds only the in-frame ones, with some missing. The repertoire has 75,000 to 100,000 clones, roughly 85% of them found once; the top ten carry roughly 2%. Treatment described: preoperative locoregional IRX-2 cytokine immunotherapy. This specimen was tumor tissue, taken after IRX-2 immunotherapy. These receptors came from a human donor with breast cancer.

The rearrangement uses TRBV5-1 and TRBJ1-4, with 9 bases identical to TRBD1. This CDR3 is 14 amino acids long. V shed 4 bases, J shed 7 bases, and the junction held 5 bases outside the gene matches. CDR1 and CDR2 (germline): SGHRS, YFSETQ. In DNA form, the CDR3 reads TGCGCCAGCAGCGACCCGGGACAGGGTGAAAAACTGTTTTTT. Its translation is CASSDPGQGEKLFF.

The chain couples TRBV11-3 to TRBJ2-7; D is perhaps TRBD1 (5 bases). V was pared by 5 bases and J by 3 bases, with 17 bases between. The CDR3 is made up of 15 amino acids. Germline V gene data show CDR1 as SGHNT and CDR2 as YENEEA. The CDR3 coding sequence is TGTGCCAGCAGCCCCGACGCAGGGTTAAGCTACGAGCAGTACTTC. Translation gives CASSPDAGLSYEQYF.

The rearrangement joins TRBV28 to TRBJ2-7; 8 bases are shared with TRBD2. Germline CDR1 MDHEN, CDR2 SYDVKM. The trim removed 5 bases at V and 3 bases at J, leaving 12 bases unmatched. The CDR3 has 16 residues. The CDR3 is CASSVTGSGTIYEQYF. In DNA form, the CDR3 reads TGTGCCAGCAGTGTAACGGGTAGCGGGACTATCTACGAGCAGTACTTC.